This T cell receptor (beta chain) was retrieved from a study of OX40 agonist ivuxolimab in advanced cancers. The data were produced by immunoSEQ multiplex PCR, yet TCRdb's version contains in-frame clones alone and is incomplete. The sample includes approximately 89,000 clones, roughly 90% seen only once; the top ten take 2.3%. The junction had 22 bases not matched to a gene; V was cut back by 10 bases and J by 5 bases. The CDR3 runs to 17 residues. The germline V gene encodes CDR1 MDHEN and CDR2 SYDVKM. Sample: CD4+ or CD8+ T cells sorted from blood, taken in a trial of the OX40 agonist ivuxolimab. This TCR came from an adult with an advanced solid tumor such as melanoma, head and neck, liver or kidney cancer. This chain uses TRBV28 with TRBJ2-5; TRBD2 aligns across 7 bases. DNA of the CDR3: TGTGCCACCCGCGGGGCTAGCGGTCTGAGAGGTGGGGAGACCCAGTACTTC. Residues: CATRGASGLRGGETQYF.